This T cell receptor (beta chain) was obtained from a study of blood T cell repertoires in COVID-19. Study-level information: The United States, Italy and Spain provided the acute and convalescent COVID-19 samples. T cells, B-cell-depleted T cells, or PBMCs supplied cDNA or gDNA.

In the original workflow: Researchers report that nucleated cell counts were estimated from reference gene primer amplification. Profiled with immunoSEQ multiplex PCR; TCRdb holds only in-frame clones, not every one. V, J and clone size were drawn from that table, and D and trimming were deduced from the DNA. This table holds 200,000 or so clones, more than 80% found once. CDR3 length: 14 amino acids. Deletions cut 2 bases from V and 2 bases from J, with 7 bases between. From germline, CDR1 is KGHSH and CDR2 LQKENI. The receptor's source is a woman aged 80 or over with COVID-19, enrolled during active disease. The sequenced material came from peripheral blood. The chain uses TRBV18 and TRBJ1-5, with TRBD1 as a possible D gene (5 bases). The CDR3 here is CASSPGAGNQPQHF. DNA of the CDR3: TGTGCCAGCTCACCAGGGGCGGGCAATCAGCCCCAGCATTTT.